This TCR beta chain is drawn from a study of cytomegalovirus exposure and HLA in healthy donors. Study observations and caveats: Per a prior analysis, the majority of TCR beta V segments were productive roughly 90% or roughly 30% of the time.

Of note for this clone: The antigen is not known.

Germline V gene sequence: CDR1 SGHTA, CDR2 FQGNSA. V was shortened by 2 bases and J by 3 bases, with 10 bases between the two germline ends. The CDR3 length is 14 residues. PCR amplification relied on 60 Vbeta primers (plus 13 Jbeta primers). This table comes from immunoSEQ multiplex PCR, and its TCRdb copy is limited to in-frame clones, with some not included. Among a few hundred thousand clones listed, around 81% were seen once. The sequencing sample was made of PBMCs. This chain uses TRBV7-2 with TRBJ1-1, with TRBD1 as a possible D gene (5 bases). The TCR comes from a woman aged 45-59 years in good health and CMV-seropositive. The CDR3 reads CASSLSGDYTEAFF. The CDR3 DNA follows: TGTGCCAGCAGCTTATCGGGGGACTACACTGAAGCTTTCTTT.